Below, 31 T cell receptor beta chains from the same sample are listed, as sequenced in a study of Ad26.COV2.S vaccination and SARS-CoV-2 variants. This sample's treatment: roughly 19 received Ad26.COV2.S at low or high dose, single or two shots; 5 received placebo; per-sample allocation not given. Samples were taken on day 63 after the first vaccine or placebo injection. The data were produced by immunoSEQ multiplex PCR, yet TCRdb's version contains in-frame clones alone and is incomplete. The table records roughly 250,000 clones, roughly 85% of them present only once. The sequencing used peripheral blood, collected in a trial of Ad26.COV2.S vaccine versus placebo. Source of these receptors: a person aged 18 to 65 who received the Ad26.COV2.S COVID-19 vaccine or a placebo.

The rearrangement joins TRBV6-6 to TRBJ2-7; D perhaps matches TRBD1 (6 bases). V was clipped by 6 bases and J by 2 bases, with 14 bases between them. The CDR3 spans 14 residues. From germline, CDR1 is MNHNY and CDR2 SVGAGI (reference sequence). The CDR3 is CASSVRDTAYEQYF. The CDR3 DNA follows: TGTGCCAGCAGCGTCCGGGACACAGCCTACGAGCAGTACTTC.

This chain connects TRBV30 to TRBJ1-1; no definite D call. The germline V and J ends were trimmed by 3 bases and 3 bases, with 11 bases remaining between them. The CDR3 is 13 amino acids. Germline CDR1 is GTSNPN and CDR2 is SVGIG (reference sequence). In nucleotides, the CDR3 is TGTGCCTGGAGCAGGATGCAGGACACTGAAGCTTTCTTT. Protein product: CAWSRMQDTEAFF.

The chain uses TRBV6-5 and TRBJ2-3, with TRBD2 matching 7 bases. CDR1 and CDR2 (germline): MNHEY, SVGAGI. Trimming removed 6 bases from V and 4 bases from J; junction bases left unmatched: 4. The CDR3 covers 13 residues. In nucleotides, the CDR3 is TGTGCCAGCAGCCGGGGGGTTGCAGATACGCAGTATTTT. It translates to CASSRGVADTQYF.

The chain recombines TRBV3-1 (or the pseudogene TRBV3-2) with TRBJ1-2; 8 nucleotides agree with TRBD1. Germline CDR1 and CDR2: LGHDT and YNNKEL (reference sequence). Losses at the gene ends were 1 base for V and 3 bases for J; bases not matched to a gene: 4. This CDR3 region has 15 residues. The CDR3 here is CASSQGYRGDYGYTF. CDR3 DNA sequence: TGTGCCAGCAGCCAAGGTTACAGGGGGGACTATGGCTACACCTTC.

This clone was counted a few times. The CDR3 bases are TGTGCCTGGAGTCCCAGCCGGACGAGCTTCGGAAACACCATATATTTT. It specifies CAWSPSRTSFGNTIYF. The genes are TRBV30 and TRBJ1-3; D is undetermined. The CDR3 is made up of 16 amino acids. V dropped 2 bases and J dropped 4 bases, with 18 bases sitting between them. Germline CDR1 and CDR2: GTSNPN and SVGIG (reference sequence).

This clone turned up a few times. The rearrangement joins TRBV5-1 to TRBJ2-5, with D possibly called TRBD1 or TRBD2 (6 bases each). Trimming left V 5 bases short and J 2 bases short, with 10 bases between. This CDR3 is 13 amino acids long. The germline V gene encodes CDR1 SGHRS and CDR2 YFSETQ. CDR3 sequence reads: CASRGGRQETQYF. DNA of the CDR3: TGCGCCAGCAGAGGGGGGCGGCAAGAGACCCAGTACTTC. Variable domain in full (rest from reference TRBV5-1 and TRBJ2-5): KAGVTQTPRYLIKTRGQQVTLSCSPISGHRSVSWYQQTPGQGLQFLFEYFSETQRNKGNFPGRFSGRQFSNSRSEMNVSTLELGDSALYLCASRGGRQETQYFGPGTRLLVL.

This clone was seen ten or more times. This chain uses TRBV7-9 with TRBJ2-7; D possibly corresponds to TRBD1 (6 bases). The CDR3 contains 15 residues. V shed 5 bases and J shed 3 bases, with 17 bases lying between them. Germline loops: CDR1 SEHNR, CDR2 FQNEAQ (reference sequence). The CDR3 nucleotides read TGTGCCAGCAGCGACTTCCGGGACACCGACTACGAGCAGTACTTC. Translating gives CASSDFRDTDYEQYF.

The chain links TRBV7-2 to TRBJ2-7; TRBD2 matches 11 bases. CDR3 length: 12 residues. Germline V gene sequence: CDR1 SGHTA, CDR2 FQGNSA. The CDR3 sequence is CASTSGVHEQYF. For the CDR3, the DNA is TGTGCGTCGACTAGCGGGGTTCACGAGCAGTACTTC.

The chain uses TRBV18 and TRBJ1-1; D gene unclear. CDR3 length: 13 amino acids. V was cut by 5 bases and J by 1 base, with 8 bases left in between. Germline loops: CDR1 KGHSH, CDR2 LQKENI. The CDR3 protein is CASSIDKNTEAFF. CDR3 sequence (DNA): TGTGCCAGCTCAATAGACAAGAACACTGAAGCTTTCTTT.

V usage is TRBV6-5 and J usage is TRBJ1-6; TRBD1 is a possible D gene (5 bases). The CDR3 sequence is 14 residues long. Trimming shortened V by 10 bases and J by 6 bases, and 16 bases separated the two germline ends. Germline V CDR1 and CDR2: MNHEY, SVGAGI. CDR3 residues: CATGGAMRNSPLHF. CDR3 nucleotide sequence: TGTGCCACCGGTGGGGCAATGCGTAATTCACCCCTCCACTTT.

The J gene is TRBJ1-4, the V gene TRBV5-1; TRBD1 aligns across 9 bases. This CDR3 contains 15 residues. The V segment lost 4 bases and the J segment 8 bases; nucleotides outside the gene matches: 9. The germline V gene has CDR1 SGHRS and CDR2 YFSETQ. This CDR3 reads CASSVGGQGSEKLFF. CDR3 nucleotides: TGCGCCAGCAGCGTGGGGGGACAGGGAAGCGAAAAACTGTTTTTT.

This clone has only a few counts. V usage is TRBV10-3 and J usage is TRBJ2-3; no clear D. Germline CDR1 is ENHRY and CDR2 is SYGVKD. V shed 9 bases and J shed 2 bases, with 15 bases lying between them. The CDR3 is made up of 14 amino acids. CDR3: CAMRPGHTTDTQYF. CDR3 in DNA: TGTGCCATGCGCCCCGGCCACACCACAGATACGCAGTATTTT.

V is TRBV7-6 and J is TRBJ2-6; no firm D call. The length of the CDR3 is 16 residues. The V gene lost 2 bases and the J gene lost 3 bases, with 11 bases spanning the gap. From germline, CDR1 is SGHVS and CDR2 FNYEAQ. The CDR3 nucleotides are TGTGCCAGCAGCTTACTCGAACTGGTTGGGGCCAACGTCCTGACTTTC. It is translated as CASSLLELVGANVLTF.

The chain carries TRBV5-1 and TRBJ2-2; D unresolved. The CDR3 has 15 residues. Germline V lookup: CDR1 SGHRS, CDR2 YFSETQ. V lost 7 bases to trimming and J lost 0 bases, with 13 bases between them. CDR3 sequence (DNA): TGCGCCAGCCGATCTGGAAATTCGAACACCGGGGAGCTGTTTTTT. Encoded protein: CASRSGNSNTGELFF.

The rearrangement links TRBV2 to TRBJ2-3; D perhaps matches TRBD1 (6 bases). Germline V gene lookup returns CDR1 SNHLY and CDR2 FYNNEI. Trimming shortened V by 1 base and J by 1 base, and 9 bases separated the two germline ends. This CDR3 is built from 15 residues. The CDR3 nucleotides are TGTGCCAGCAGTGAAGGTGACAGGCGCACAGATACGCAGTATTTT. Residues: CASSEGDRRTDTQYF.

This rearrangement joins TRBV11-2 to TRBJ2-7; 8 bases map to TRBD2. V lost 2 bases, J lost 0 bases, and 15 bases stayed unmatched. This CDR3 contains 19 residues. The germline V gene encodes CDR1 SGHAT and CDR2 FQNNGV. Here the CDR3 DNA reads TGTGCCAGCAGCTTACAAACTAGCGGACTTTACGGCTTCTCCTACGAGCAGTACTTC. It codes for CASSLQTSGLYGFSYEQYF.

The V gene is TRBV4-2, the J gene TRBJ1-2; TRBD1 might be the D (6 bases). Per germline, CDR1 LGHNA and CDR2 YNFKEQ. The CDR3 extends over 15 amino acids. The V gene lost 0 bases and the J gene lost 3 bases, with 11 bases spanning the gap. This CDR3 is CASSQEPGADYGYTF. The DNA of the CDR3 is TGTGCCAGCAGCCAAGAGCCGGGGGCCGACTATGGCTACACCTTC.

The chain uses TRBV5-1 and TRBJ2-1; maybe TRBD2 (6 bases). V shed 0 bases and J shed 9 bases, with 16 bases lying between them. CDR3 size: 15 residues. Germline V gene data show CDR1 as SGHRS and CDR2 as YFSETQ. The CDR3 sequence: CASSLEAGPAAEQFF. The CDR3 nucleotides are TGCGCCAGCAGCTTGGAGGCGGGACCAGCTGCTGAGCAGTTCTTC. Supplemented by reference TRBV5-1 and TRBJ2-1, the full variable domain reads KAGVTQTPRYLIKTRGQQVTLSCSPISGHRSVSWYQQTPGQGLQFLFEYFSETQRNKGNFPGRFSGRQFSNSRSEMNVSTLELGDSALYLCASSLEAGPAAEQFFGPGTRLTVL.

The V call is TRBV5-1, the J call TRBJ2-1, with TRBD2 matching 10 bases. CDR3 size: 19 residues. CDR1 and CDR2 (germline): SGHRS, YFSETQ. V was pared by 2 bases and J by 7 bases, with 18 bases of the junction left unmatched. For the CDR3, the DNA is TGCGCCAGCAGCTTAAGCATGGGGAGCGGGAGGGCTTTGAAAAATGAGCAGTTCTTC. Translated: CASSLSMGSGRALKNEQFF. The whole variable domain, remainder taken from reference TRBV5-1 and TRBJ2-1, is KAGVTQTPRYLIKTRGQQVTLSCSPISGHRSVSWYQQTPGQGLQFLFEYFSETQRNKGNFPGRFSGRQFSNSRSEMNVSTLELGDSALYLCASSLSMGSGRALKNEQFFGPGTRLTVL.

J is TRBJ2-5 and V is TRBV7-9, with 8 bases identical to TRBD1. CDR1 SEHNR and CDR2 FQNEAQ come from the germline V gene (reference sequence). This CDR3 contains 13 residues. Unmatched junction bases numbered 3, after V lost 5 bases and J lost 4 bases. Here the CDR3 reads CASSPGQGETQYF. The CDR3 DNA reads TGTGCCAGCAGCCCCGGACAGGGAGAGACCCAGTACTTC. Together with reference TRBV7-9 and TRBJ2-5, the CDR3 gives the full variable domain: DTGVSQNPRHKITKRGQNVTFRCDPISEHNRLYWYRQTLGQGPEFLTYFQNEAQLEKSRLLSDRFSAERPKGSFSTLEIQRTEQGDSAMYLCASSPGQGETQYFGPGTRLLVL.

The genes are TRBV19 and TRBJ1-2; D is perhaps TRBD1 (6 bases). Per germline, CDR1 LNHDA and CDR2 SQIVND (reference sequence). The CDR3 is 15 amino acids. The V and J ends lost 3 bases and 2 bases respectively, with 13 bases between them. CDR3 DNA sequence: TGTGCCAGTAGTATCGGCAGGGGCTTAAACTATGGCTACACCTTC. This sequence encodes CASSIGRGLNYGYTF.

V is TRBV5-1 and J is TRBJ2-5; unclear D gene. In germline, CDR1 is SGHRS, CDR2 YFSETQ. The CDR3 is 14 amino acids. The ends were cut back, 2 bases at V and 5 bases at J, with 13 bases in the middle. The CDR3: CASSFDGLSETQYF. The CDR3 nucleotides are TGCGCCAGCAGCTTCGATGGTCTGAGCGAGACCCAGTACTTC.

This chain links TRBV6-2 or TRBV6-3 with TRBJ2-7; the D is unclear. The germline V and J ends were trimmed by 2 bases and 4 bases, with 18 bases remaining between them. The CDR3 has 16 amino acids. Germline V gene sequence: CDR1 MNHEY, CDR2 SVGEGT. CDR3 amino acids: CASSYGRQAVFYEQYF. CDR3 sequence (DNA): TGTGCCAGCAGTTACGGGCGGCAGGCTGTGTTTTACGAGCAGTACTTC.

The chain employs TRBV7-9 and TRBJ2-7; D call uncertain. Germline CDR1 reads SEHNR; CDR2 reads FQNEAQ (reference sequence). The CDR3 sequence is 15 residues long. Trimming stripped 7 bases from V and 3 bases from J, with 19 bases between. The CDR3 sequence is CASTRTPTSYYEQYF. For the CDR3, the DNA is TGTGCCAGCACCCGAACACCTACCTCTTACTACGAGCAGTACTTC. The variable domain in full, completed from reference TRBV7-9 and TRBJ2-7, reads DTGVSQNPRHKITKRGQNVTFRCDPISEHNRLYWYRQTLGQGPEFLTYFQNEAQLEKSRLLSDRFSAERPKGSFSTLEIQRTEQGDSAMYLCASTRTPTSYYEQYFGPGTRLTVT.

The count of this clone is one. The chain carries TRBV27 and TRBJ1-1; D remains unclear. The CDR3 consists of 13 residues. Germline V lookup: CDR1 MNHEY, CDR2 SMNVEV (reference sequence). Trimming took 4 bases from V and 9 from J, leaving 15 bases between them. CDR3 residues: CASSSTTPKKAFF. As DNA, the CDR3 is TGTGCCAGCAGTTCCACGACACCAAAGAAAGCTTTCTTT.

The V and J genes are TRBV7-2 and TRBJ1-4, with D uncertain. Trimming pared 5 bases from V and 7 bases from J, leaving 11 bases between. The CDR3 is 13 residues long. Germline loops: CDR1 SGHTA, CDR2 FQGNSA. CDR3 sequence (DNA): TGTGCCAGCAGCCCGAGAGGCGGTGAAAAACTGTTTTTT. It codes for CASSPRGGEKLFF.

The CDR3 DNA reads as TGTGCCACCAGTTCCGGACTAGCGGAATACAATGAGCAGTTCTTC. Its translation is CATSSGLAEYNEQFF. This rearrangement joins TRBV24-1 to TRBJ2-1; 10 nucleotides agree with TRBD2. J lost 4 bases, V lost 6 bases, and 5 bases had no gene match. Germline V CDR1 and CDR2: KGHDR, SFDVKD. The CDR3 is 15 amino acids.

Here the CDR3 reads CASSRQLGQGLGEQYV. In DNA, the CDR3 is TGTGCCAGCAGTCGCCAGTTGGGACAGGGTTTGGGCGAGCAGTACGTC. The chain has TRBV11-2 and TRBJ2-7; the match to TRBD1 covers 9 bases. Germline V CDR1 and CDR2: SGHAT, FQNNGV. Trimming took 6 bases from V and 6 from J; bases not matched to a gene: 15. The CDR3 extends over 16 amino acids.

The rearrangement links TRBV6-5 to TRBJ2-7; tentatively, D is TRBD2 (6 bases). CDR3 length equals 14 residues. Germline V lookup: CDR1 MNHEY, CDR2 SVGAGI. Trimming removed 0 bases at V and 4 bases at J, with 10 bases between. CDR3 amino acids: CASSYSRAGYEQYV. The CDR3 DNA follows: TGTGCCAGCAGTTACTCAAGGGCGGGGTACGAGCAGTACGTC.

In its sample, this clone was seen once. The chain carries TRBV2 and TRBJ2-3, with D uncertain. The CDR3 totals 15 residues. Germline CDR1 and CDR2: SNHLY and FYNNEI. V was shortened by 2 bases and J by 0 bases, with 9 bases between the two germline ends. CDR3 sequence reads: CASSEKPASTDTQYF. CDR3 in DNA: TGTGCCAGCAGTGAAAAGCCAGCTAGCACAGATACGCAGTATTTT.

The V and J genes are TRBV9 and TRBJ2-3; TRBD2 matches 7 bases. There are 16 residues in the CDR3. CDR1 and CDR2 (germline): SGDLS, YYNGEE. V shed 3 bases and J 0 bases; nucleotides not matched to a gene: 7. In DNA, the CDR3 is TGTGCCAGCAGCGGTCGAGCGGGAACTAGCACAGATACGCAGTATTTT. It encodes CASSGRAGTSTDTQYF.